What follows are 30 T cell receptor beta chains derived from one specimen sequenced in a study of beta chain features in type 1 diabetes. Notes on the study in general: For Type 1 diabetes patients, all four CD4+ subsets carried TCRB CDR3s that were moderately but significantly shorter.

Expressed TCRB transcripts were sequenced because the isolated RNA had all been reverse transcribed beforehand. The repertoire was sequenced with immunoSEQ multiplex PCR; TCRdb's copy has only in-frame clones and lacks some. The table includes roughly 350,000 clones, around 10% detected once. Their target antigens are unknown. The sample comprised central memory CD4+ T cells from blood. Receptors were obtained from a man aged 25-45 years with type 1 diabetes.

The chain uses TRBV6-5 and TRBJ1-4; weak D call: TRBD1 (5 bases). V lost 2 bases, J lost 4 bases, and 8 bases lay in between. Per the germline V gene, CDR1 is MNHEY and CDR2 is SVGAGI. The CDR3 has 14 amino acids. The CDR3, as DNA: TGTGCCAGCAGTTACGGGACGGGTAATGAAAAACTGTTTTTT. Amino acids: CASSYGTGNEKLFF.

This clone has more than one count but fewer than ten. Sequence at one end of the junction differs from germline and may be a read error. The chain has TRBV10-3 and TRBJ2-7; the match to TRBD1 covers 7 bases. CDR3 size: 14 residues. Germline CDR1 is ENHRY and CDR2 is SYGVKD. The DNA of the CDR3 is TGTGCCACCCTCCCGGGACAGCCCCCCTATGAGCAGTACTTC. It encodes CATLPGQPPYEQYF.

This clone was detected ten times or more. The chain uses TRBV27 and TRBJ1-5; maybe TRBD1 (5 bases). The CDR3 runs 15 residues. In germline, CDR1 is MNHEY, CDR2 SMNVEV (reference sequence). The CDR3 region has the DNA TGTGTCTCAGGAGACAGCGTCTATAGCAATCAGCCCCAGCATTTT. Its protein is CVSGDSVYSNQPQHF.

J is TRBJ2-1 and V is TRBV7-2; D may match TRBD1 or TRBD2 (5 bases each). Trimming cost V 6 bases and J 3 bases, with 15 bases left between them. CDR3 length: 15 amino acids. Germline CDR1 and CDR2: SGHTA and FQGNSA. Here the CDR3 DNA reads TGTGCCAGCAGAAAGCCGGGACCCCACTACAATGAGCAGTTCTTC. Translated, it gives CASRKPGPHYNEQFF.

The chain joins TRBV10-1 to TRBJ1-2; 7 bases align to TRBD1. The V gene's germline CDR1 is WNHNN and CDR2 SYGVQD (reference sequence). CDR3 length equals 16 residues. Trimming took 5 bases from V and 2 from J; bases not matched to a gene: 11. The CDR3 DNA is TGCGCCAGCAGTCCATTCCGACAGGGATTCAACTATGGCTACACCTTC. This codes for CASSPFRQGFNYGYTF.

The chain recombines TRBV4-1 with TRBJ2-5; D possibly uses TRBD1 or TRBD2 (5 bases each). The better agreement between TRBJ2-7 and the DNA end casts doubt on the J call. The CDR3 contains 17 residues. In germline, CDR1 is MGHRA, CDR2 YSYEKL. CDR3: CASSQALYRTRSYEQYF. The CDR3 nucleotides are TGCGCCAGCAGCCAAGCTTTATACAGGACTCGCTCCTACGAGCAGTACTTC.

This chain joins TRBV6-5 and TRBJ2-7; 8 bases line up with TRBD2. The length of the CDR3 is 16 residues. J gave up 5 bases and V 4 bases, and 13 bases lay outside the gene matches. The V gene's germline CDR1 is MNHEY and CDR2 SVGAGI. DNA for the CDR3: TGTGCCAGCAGTTCCTTTGGGGGCGGGAGGATCCACGAGCAGTACTTC. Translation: CASSSFGGGRIHEQYF.

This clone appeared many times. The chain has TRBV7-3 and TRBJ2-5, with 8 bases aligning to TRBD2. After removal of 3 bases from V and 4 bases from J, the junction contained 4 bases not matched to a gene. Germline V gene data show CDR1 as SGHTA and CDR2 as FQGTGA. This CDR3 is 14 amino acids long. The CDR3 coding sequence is TGTGCCAGCAGCTTTAGCGGGACTGGAGAGACCCAGTACTTC. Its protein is CASSFSGTGETQYF.

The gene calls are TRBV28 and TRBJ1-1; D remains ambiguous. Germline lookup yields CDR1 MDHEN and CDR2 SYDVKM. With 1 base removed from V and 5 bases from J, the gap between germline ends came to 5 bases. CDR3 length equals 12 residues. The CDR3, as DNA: TGTGCCAGCAGTTTATCGCGGACTGAAGCTTTCTTT. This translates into CASSLSRTEAFF.

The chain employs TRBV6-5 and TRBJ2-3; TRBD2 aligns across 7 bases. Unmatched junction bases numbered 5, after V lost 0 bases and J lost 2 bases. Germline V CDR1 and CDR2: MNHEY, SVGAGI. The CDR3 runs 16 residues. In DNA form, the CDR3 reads TGTGCCAGCAGTTACTCGAGGGCGGGAGCCACAGATACGCAGTATTTT. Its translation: CASSYSRAGATDTQYF.

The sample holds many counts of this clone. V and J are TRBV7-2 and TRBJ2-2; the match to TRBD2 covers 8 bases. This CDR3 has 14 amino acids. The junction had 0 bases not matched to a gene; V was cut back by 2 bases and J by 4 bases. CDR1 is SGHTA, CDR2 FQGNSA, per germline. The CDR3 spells CASSLSGGTGELFF. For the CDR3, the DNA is TGTGCCAGCAGCTTAAGCGGGGGCACCGGGGAGCTGTTTTTT.

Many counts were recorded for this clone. This CDR3 is CASGRRGAFATEAFF. The DNA for the CDR3 is TGTGCCAGCGGGAGGAGGGGCGCTTTTGCGACTGAAGCTTTCTTT. This chain uses TRBV6-5 with TRBJ1-1; possibly TRBD1 for D (5 bases). CDR1 MNHEY and CDR2 SVGAGI come from the germline V gene. This CDR3 contains 15 residues. V was trimmed by 8 bases and J by 5 bases, leaving 21 bases between them.

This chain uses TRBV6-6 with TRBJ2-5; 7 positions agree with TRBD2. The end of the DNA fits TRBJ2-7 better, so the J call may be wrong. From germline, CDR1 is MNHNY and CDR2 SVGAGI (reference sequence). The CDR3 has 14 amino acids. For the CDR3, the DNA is TGTGCCAGCATCGGCGGGAGTGTGGGGTACGAGCAGTACTTC. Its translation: CASIGGSVGYEQYF.

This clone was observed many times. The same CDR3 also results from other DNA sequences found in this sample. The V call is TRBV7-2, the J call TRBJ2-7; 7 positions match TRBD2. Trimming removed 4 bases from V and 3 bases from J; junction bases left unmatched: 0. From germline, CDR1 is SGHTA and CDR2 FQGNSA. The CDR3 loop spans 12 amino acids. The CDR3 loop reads CASSSSGYEQYF. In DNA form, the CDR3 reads TGTGCCAGCAGCTCTAGCGGCTACGAGCAGTACTTC. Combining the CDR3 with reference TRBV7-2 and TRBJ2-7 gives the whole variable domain GAGVSQSPSNKVTEKGKDVELRCDPISGHTALYWYRQSLGQGLEFLIYFQGNSAPDKSGLPSDRFSAERTGGSVSTLTIQRTQQEDSAVYLCASSSSGYEQYFGPGTRLTVT.

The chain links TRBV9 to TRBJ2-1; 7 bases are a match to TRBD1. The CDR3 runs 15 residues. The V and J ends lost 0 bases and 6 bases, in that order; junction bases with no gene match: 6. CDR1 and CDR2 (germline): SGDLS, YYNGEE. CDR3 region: CASSVGGAGGNEQFF. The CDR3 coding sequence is TGTGCCAGCAGCGTAGGAGGGGCAGGGGGCAATGAGCAGTTCTTC.

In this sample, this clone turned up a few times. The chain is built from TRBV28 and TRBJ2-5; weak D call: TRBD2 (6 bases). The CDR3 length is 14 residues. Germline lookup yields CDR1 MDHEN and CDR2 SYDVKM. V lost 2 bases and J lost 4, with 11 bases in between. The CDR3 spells CASSLGGVAETQYF. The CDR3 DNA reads TGTGCCAGCAGTTTAGGAGGGGTCGCAGAGACCCAGTACTTC.

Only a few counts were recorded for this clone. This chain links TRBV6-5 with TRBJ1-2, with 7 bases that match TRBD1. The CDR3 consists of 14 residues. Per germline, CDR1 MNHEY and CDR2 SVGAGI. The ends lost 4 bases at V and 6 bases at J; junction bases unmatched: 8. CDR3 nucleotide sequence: TGTGCCAGCAGTTCATCGGCAGGGGGTGATGGCTACACCTTC. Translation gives CASSSSAGGDGYTF.

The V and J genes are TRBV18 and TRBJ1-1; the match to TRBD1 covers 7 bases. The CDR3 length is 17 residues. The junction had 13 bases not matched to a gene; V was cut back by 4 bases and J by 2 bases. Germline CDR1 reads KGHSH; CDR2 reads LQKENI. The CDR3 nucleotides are TGTGCCAGCTCACTTAATCGACAGGGCCCCACTAACACTGAAGCTTTCTTT. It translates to CASSLNRQGPTNTEAFF. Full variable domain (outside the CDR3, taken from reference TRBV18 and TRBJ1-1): NAGVMQNPRHLVRRRGQEARLRCSPMKGHSHVYWYRQLPEEGLKFMVYLQKENIIDESGMPKERFSAEFPKEGPSILRIQQVVRGDSAAYFCASSLNRQGPTNTEAFFGQGTRLTVV.

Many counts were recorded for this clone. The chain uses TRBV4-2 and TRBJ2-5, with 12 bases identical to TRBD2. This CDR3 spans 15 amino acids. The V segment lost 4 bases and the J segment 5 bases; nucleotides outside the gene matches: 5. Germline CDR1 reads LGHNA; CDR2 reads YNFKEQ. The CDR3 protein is CASSRASGRAETQYF. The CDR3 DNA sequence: TGTGCCAGCAGCCGGGCTAGCGGGAGGGCGGAGACCCAGTACTTC.

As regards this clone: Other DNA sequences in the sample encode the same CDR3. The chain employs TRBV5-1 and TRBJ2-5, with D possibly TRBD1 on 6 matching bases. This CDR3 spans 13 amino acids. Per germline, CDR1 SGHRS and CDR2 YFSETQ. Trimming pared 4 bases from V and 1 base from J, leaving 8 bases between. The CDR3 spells CASSPDSQETQYF. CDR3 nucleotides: TGCGCCAGCAGCCCGGACAGCCAAGAGACCCAGTACTTC.

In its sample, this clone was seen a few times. The CDR3 DNA follows: TGTGCCAGCAGTGAAGGGACAGTGAACACTGAAGCTTTCTTT. It is translated as CASSEGTVNTEAFF. V usage is TRBV6-1 and J usage is TRBJ1-1; weak D call: TRBD1 (6 bases). Germline lookup yields CDR1 MNHNS and CDR2 SASEGT. CDR3 length equals 14 residues. V gave up 1 base and J gave up 0 bases, with 6 bases separating them.

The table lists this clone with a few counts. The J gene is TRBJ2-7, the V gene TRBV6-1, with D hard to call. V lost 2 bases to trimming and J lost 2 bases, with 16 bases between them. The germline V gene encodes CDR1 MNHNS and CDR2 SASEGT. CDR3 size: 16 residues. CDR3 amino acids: CASSEMYRDGAYEQYF. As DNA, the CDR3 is TGTGCCAGCAGTGAAATGTATCGCGACGGAGCCTACGAGCAGTACTTC.

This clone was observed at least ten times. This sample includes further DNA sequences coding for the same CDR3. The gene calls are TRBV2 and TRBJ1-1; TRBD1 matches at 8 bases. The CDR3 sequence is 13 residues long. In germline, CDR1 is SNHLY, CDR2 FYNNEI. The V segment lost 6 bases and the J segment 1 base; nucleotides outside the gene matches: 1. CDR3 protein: CASRQGANTEAFF. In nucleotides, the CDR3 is TGTGCCAGCAGGCAGGGGGCGAACACTGAAGCTTTCTTT.

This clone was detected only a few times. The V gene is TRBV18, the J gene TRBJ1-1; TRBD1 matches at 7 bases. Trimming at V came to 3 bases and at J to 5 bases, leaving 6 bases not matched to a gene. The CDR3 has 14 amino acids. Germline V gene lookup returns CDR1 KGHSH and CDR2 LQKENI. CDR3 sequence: CASSPDRVGTEAFF. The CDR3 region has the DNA TGTGCCAGCTCACCCGACAGGGTGGGGACTGAAGCTTTCTTT.

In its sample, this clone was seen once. The CDR3 sequence: CATSRDVLQALSEAFF. The CDR3 nucleotides are TGTGCCACCAGCAGAGACGTACTACAGGCACTCTCTGAAGCTTTCTTT. The J gene is TRBJ1-1, the V gene TRBV15; the D gene is possibly TRBD1 (5 bases). Germline V lookup: CDR1 LNHNV, CDR2 YYDKDF (reference sequence). The CDR3 has 16 residues. Trimming took off 0 bases at V and 6 bases at J, with 17 bases between the two ends.

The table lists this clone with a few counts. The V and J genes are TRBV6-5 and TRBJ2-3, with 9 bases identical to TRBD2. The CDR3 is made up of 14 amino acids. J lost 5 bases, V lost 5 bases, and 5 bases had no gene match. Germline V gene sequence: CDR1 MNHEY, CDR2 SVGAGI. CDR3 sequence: CASSDRAGGDTQYF. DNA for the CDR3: TGTGCCAGCAGTGACCGAGCGGGAGGAGATACGCAGTATTTT.

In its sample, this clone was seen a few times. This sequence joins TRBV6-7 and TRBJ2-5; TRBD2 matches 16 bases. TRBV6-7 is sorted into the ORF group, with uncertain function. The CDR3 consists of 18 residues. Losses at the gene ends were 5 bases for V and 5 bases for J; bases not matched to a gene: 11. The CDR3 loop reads CASSPGLAGGPSGETQYF. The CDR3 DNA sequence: TGTGCCAGCAGTCCGGGACTAGCGGGAGGGCCCTCTGGGGAGACCCAGTACTTC.

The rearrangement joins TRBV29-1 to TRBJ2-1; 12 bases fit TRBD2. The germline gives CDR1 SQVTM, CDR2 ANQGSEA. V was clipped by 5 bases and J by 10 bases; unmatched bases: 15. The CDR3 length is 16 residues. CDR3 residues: CSVNRLAGVLILEQFF. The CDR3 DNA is TGCAGCGTTAATCGACTAGCGGGAGTGCTGATTTTAGAGCAGTTCTTC.

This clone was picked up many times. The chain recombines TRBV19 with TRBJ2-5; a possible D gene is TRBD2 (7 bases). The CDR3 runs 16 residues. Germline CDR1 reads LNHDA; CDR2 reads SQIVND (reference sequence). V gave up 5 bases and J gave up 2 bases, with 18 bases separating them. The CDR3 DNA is TGTGCCAGTAGTGGCCGAAGGGGGGAGGGACAAGAGACCCAGTACTTC. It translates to CASSGRRGEGQETQYF.

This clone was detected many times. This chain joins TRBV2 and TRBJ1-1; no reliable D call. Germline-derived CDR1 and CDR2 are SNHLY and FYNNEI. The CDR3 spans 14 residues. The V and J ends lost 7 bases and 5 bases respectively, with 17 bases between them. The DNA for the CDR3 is TGTGCCAGCAATATGATTGAACAAGGGACTGAAGCTTTCTTT. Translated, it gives CASNMIEQGTEAFF.